This T cell receptor (beta chain) was identified in a study of shared clonotypes between healthy human individuals. CD45RO negativity and positive selection for CCR7 defined naive CD8 cells, a population that excluded terminally differentiated effector memory CD45RA+ cells. From germline, CDR1 is MNHNY and CDR2 SVGAGI (reference sequence). The CDR3 is 14 amino acids. Trimming pared 2 bases from V and 5 bases from J, leaving 11 bases between. Here immunoSEQ multiplex PCR was the method, and the copy in TCRdb shows in-frame clones only, minus some. The table lists around 560,000 clones, 90% to 95% of them singletons, with 0.095% to 0.14% in the top ten.

The chain uses TRBV6-6 and TRBJ2-3; tentative D call: TRBD2 (6 bases). The sequence was obtained from a woman in her twenties or thirties in good health. Sequenced material: naive CD8+ T cells sorted from blood. The CDR3, as DNA: TGTGCCAGCAGTTACGGGAGGTCGGGAGATACGCAGTATTTT. Translated, it gives CASSYGRSGDTQYF.